This T cell receptor beta chain was sequenced during a study of vaccination effects on CD4 cells after COVID-19. Across the study: Researchers obtained post-vaccine samples at a median of 72 days past the second dose.

This clone was recorded only once. Its antigen remains unknown. Study-level findings and limits: Long after vaccination, the clones induced by infection and by vaccine shrank markedly in size.

The protocol was immunoSEQ multiplex PCR, while the TCRdb copy is restricted to in-frame clones and leaves out a portion. This repertoire shows about 59,000 clones, around 82% found once; its top ten account for 2%. CDR1 is LGHNA and CDR2 is YSLEER in the germline V gene. CDR3 length: 16 amino acids. V lost 0 bases to trimming and J lost 4 bases, with 15 bases between them. Viral peptide pools were used in the ViraFEST assay to expand antigen-specific CD4+ T cells, and sequencing came afterward. Culture lasted 10 days before CD4+ T cell isolation. Two doses of either BNT162b2 or mRNA-1273 were given to each participant. Among the vaccine recipients, none had a prior SARS-CoV-2 infection, and nucleocapsid antibodies were negative.

Sequenced here: CD4+ T cells from PBMCs cultured with HCoV-OC43 spike peptides, sampled after COVID-19 vaccination. As for subset: HCoV-OC43 spike overlapping peptide pool stimulation. The chain couples TRBV4-3 to TRBJ1-1, with a tentative D call TRBD1 (6 bases). The receptor comes from a human donor who received a COVID-19 vaccine. Written as DNA, the CDR3 is TGCGCCAGCAGCCAAGATCTCAGGGGTGGGCGCACTGAAGCTTTCTTT. This translates into CASSQDLRGGRTEAFF.